This T cell receptor beta chain appears in the sequencing data of a study of blood T cell repertoires in COVID-19. Background on the study: From the United States, Italy and Spain came samples of acute and convalescent COVID-19.

Authors' analysis steps: Amplification with reference gene primers provided the estimates of nucleated cell counts. Generated by immunoSEQ multiplex PCR, the TCRdb table keeps only in-frame clones and is missing some. The D gene and trimming were derived from the DNA, and the V and J assignments and clone size from that table. The profile shows more than 300,000 clones, 90% of them singletons. Germline CDR1 reads SGHTA; CDR2 reads FQGNSA. Trimming took 5 bases from V and 0 from J; bases not matched to a gene: 10. CDR3 size: 16 residues. Within 2 weeks before study entry, exposed participants met a COVID-19 case.

The clonotype was recovered from a woman younger than 45 who had been exposed to COVID-19. The sequenced material came from PBMCs or T cells enriched from blood (not recorded which). This chain joins TRBV7-2 and TRBJ2-7, with 7 bases fitting TRBD1. The CDR3 spells CASSRQGQSPSYEQYF. In DNA form, the CDR3 reads TGTGCCAGCAGCCGTCAGGGACAGTCTCCCTCCTACGAGCAGTACTTC.